The rows below give T cell receptor beta chains drawn from one sample of a study of blood T cell repertoires in COVID-19. Assay: immunoSEQ multiplex PCR; the TCRdb copy retains only in-frame clones and omits some. Among more than 200,000 clones listed, 80% to 90% were seen once. Sequenced sample: peripheral blood. The source is a woman between 40 and 50 years old with active or convalescent COVID-19. CDR3s include the opening cysteine and the closing phenylalanine or tryptophan. The order of the fields is CDR3 protein, CDR3 DNA, V gene, D gene, clone size, J gene. D genes are given only for firm matches. Clone size is stated in some rows and not others, as once, few, many or a class when expanded.

CASSRDSTGPQHF | TGTGCCAGCAGCCGGGACAGCACTGGGCCCCAGCATTTT | TRBV11-3 | TRBD1 | - | TRBJ1-5
CAWSRGWGPGAGELFF | TGTGCCTGGAGCCGGGGCTGGGGTCCAGGGGCCGGGGAGCTGTTTTTT | TRBV30 | - | - | TRBJ2-2
CASGNVGGGQRYGYTF | TGTGCCAGCGGAAACGTAGGAGGGGGCCAGAGGTATGGCTACACCTTC | TRBV28 | TRBD1 | - | TRBJ1-2
CASSLLGLAGVGELFF | TGTGCCAGCAGCTTACTCGGGCTAGCGGGGGTCGGGGAGCTGTTTTTT | TRBV7-9 | TRBD2 | - | TRBJ2-2
CASTGSGRNIQYF | TGTGCCAGCACGGGCAGCGGACGGAACATTCAGTACTTC | TRBV11-3 | - | - | TRBJ2-4
CATSDSRTGGVEQFF | TGTGCCACCAGTGATTCGCGGACAGGGGGCGTGGAGCAGTTCTTC | TRBV24-1 | TRBD1 | - | TRBJ2-1
CATTGGLASDTQYF | TGTGCCACAACGGGGGGACTAGCATCGGATACGCAGTATTTT | TRBV19 | TRBD2 | - | TRBJ2-3
CASSLGQGRGEQYF | TGTGCCAGCAGCTTGGGACAGGGGAGAGGCGAGCAGTACTTC | TRBV5-5 | TRBD1 | - | TRBJ2-7
CASSYSRGEKLFF | TGTGCCAGCAGTTACAGCAGGGGTGAAAAACTGTTTTTT | TRBV6-2/TRBV6-3 | - | - | TRBJ1-4
CASSLEAATNQPQHF | TGTGCCAGCAGCTTAGAAGCGGCTACCAATCAGCCCCAGCATTTT | TRBV7-8 | - | - | TRBJ1-5
CASSLDRGLGQPQHF | TGTGCCAGCAGCTTGGACAGGGGGCTAGGTCAGCCCCAGCATTTT | TRBV5-5 | TRBD1 | - | TRBJ1-5
CASSVEDRAGQPQHF | TGTGCCAGCAGCGTAGAGGACAGGGCGGGTCAGCCCCAGCATTTT | TRBV9 | TRBD1 | - | TRBJ1-5
CASSLTFTAGSTDTQYF | TGTGCCAGCAGCTTAACATTCACAGCGGGGAGCACAGATACGCAGTATTTT | TRBV7-3 | TRBD2 | - | TRBJ2-3
CASSEGGGSNQPQHF | TGTGCCAGCAGTGAGGGGGGGGGTAGCAATCAGCCCCAGCATTTT | TRBV2 | - | - | TRBJ1-5
CASSLIGTVLGYTF | TGTGCCAGCTCCCTCATTGGGACAGTTCTTGGCTACACCTTC | TRBV18 | TRBD1 | few | TRBJ1-2
CASHRVGYGYTF | TGTGCCAGCCACAGGGTTGGCTATGGCTACACCTTC | TRBV19 | - | - | TRBJ1-2
CASSNGAGQGERAEAFF | TGTGCCAGCAGTAATGGAGCAGGACAGGGAGAGAGGGCTGAAGCTTTCTTT | TRBV7-9 | TRBD1 | - | TRBJ1-1
CASSSDRVLSGNTIYF | TGTGCCAGCAGTTCGGACAGGGTGCTCTCTGGAAACACCATATATTTT | TRBV6-5 | TRBD1 | - | TRBJ1-3
CASSFTFANYGYTF | TGTGCCAGCAGTTTTACATTCGCTAACTATGGCTACACCTTC | TRBV27 | - | - | TRBJ1-2
CATSDFAQTGSRSEQFF | TGTGCCACCAGTGATTTTGCCCAGACAGGTTCTCGGAGTGAGCAGTTCTTC | TRBV24-1 | - | - | TRBJ2-1
CASSSKAGQGAEAFF | TGTGCCAGCAGCTCGAAAGCCGGACAGGGGGCTGAAGCTTTCTTT | TRBV11-3 | TRBD1 | - | TRBJ1-1
CSARTGRTIYF | TGCAGTGCTAGGACAGGTCGAACCATATATTTT | TRBV20-1 | - | - | TRBJ1-3
CASSMTAGVETQYF | TGTGCCAGCAGCATGACCGCCGGAGTGGAGACCCAGTACTTC | TRBV9 | - | - | TRBJ2-5
CASSADRGQGNQPQHF | TGTGCCAGCAGCGCTGACAGGGGGCAAGGGAATCAGCCCCAGCATTTT | TRBV7-6 | TRBD1 | - | TRBJ1-5
CSAGGGDVGYTF | TGCAGCGCCGGGGGAGGGGATGTTGGCTACACCTTC | TRBV29-1 | - | - | TRBJ1-2
CASSLTENTEAFF | TGTGCCAGCAGTTTGACAGAAAACACTGAAGCTTTCTTT | TRBV6-4 | - | - | TRBJ1-1
CASSLRLTSGGVSTDTQYF | TGTGCCAGCAGCTTAAGGTTGACTAGCGGGGGGGTATCGACAGATACGCAGTATTTT | TRBV11-2 | TRBD2 | - | TRBJ2-3
CAWSPGVSQPQHF | TGTGCCTGGAGTCCAGGGGTGAGTCAGCCCCAGCATTTT | TRBV30 | - | - | TRBJ1-5
CASSLLDRNYGYTF | TGCGCCAGCAGCTTGCTGGACAGAAACTATGGCTACACCTTC | TRBV5-1 | - | - | TRBJ1-2
CASSRDEKLFF | TGTGCCAGTAGTCGTGATGAAAAACTGTTTTTT | TRBV19 | - | - | TRBJ1-4
CASSQRRRDTEAFF | TGTGCCAGCAGCCAACGACGGAGGGACACTGAAGCTTTCTTT | TRBV14 | - | - | TRBJ1-1
CASSYSDTNEQFF | TGTGCCAGCAGTTACTCCGACACCAATGAGCAGTTCTTC | TRBV6-5 | - | - | TRBJ2-1
CASSVRVSTEAFF | TGTGCCAGCAGTGTGAGGGTGAGCACTGAAGCTTTCTTT | TRBV25-1 | - | - | TRBJ1-1
CASSSGQGINYGYTF | TGTGCCAGCAGCTCAGGACAGGGAATAAACTATGGCTACACCTTC | TRBV9 | TRBD1 | - | TRBJ1-2
CASSYYGQGANTEAFF | TGTGCCAGCAGTTACTATGGACAGGGGGCGAACACTGAAGCTTTCTTT | TRBV6-5 | TRBD1 | - | TRBJ1-1
CASSPTGSGTEAFF | TGTGCCAGCAGCCCGACAGGGTCGGGCACTGAAGCTTTCTTT | TRBV11-3 | TRBD1 | few | TRBJ1-1
CASSKEEGQRTANEKLFF | TGTGCCAGCAGCAAAGAAGAAGGACAGAGAACGGCTAATGAAAAACTGTTTTTT | TRBV21-1 | - | - | TRBJ1-4
CASSQPLAGFPSTGELFF | TGTGCCAGCAGCCAACCCTTAGCCGGGTTCCCGAGCACCGGGGAGCTGTTTTTT | TRBV3-1/TRBV3-2 | - | - | TRBJ2-2
CASSHTGGDSYEQYF | TGTGCCAGCTCCCACACGGGGGGCGACTCCTACGAGCAGTACTTC | TRBV7-8 | - | - | TRBJ2-7
CATSDALLAGGDNEQFF | TGTGCCACCAGTGATGCCTTACTAGCGGGAGGAGACAATGAGCAGTTCTTC | TRBV24-1 | TRBD2 | - | TRBJ2-1
CASSGTGNSPLHF | TGTGCCAGCAGCGGGACAGGGAATTCACCCCTCCACTTT | TRBV5-4 | TRBD1 | - | TRBJ1-6
CASSYRSSLSYEQYF | TGTGCCAGCAGCTACCGCAGTTCTCTCTCCTACGAGCAGTACTTC | TRBV7-3 | - | - | TRBJ2-7
CASSPYRDPDTQYF | TGTGCCAGCAGCCCATACAGGGACCCAGATACGCAGTATTTT | TRBV11-3 | - | - | TRBJ2-3
CASSLGASNYGYTF | TGTGCCAGCAGTTTAGGGGCCTCTAACTATGGCTACACCTTC | TRBV28 | - | - | TRBJ1-2
CATSRVSEAEAFF | TGTGCCACCAGCAGAGTAAGCGAGGCTGAAGCTTTCTTT | TRBV15 | - | - | TRBJ1-1
CATSDPRPSESRHNEQFF | TGTGCCACCAGTGACCCTAGGCCTTCAGAGTCCCGTCACAATGAGCAGTTCTTC | TRBV24-1 | - | - | TRBJ2-1
CASSATGGTGELFF | TGTGCCAGTAGTGCGACAGGGGGCACCGGGGAGCTGTTTTTT | TRBV19 | TRBD1 | - | TRBJ2-2
CAWSVGAISYLNTEAFF | TGTGCCTGGAGTGTAGGGGCCATCTCCTATTTGAACACTGAAGCTTTCTTT | TRBV30 | - | once | TRBJ1-1
CASSLARQGVWDGYTF | TGTGCCAGCAGCTTAGCGCGACAGGGAGTGTGGGATGGCTACACCTTC | TRBV7-8 | TRBD1 | - | TRBJ1-2
CASRLSSGNTIYF | TGTGCCAGCAGACTCTCCTCTGGAAACACCATATATTTT | TRBV6-5 | - | - | TRBJ1-3
CASSFGQTNQPQHF | TGTGCCAGCAGTTTTGGACAGACCAATCAGCCCCAGCATTTT | TRBV27 | - | - | TRBJ1-5
CASQGQGGYGYTF | TGTGCCAGCCAGGGACAGGGGGGCTATGGCTACACCTTC | TRBV28 | TRBD1 | few | TRBJ1-2
CASRQELGNQPQHF | TGTGCCAGCAGGCAAGAGTTGGGCAATCAGCCCCAGCATTTT | TRBV27 | - | - | TRBJ1-5
CSVELRGGRGYTF | TGCAGCGTTGAATTGAGGGGAGGGCGTGGCTACACCTTC | TRBV29-1 | - | - | TRBJ1-2
CASSMGTGATHRYNSPLHF | TGTGCCAGTAGTATGGGGACAGGGGCCACCCACCGCTATAATTCACCCCTCCACTTT | TRBV19 | TRBD1 | - | TRBJ1-6
CSASLRSTDTQYF | TGCAGTGCTAGTTTGCGTAGCACAGATACGCAGTATTTT | TRBV20-1 | - | - | TRBJ2-3
CASSPRGQGGTEAFF | TGTGCCAGCTCACCACGGGGACAGGGGGGCACTGAAGCTTTCTTT | TRBV18 | TRBD1 | - | TRBJ1-1
CAWRKTGGIDTQYF | TGTGCCTGGAGGAAGACAGGGGGTATAGATACGCAGTATTTT | TRBV30 | TRBD1 | - | TRBJ2-3
CASSLDPGEYGYTF | TGTGCCAGCAGCTTAGATCCAGGGGAATATGGCTACACCTTC | TRBV7-9 | - | - | TRBJ1-2